These 19 T cell receptor beta chains were sequenced from one sample in a study of human T cells and chemical hapten exposure. Described time point: pre-sensitization, week 0. Treatment given: therapeutic diphenylcyclopropenone sensitization with weekly scalp DPC. TCRdb reprocessed the RACE reads with MiXCR, giving one entry per CDR3 protein. Counted here are roughly 88,000 distinct CDR3 sequences, about 8.9% occurring once; the ten biggest clones make up approximately 3.8%. Sequencing used whole blood, obtained in connection with sensitization to the hapten diphenylcyclopropenone (DPC). The receptor set was obtained from a woman between 35 and 50 years old with alopecia areata. Some clones in this sample may be carry-over from other donors' samples.

This clonotype showed up many times. This chain uses TRBV23-1 with TRBJ2-1; TRBD2 agrees at 8 bases. TRBV23-1 is classed as an ORF, of uncertain function. The CDR3 length is 15 residues. V was clipped by 0 bases and J by 10 bases; unmatched bases: 8. DNA for the CDR3: TGCGCCAGCAGTCAATCTCGGCTAGCGGGCCGAGAGCAGTTCTTC. Amino acids: CASSQSRLAGREQFF.

This clonotype was detected ten times or more. The genes are TRBV18 and TRBJ2-3; D gene uncertain. The CDR3 runs 18 residues. Trimming took 5 bases from V and 0 from J, leaving 21 bases between them. Germline lookup yields CDR1 KGHSH and CDR2 LQKENI. Written as DNA, the CDR3 is TGTGCCAGCTCATCCAACCCTCCGAGCGCTACTAGCACAGATACGCAGTATTTT. This sequence encodes CASSSNPPSATSTDTQYF.

This chain joins TRBV28 and TRBJ2-5; TRBD1 aligns across 7 bases. The CDR3 has 15 amino acids. Trimming took 3 bases from V and 1 from J; bases not matched to a gene: 5. The germline V gene has CDR1 MDHEN and CDR2 SYDVKM. The CDR3 here is CASSFLGTAQETQYF. The CDR3 bases are TGTGCCAGCAGTTTCCTCGGGACAGCCCAAGAGACCCAGTACTTC. The variable domain in full, with the rest retrieved from reference TRBV28 and TRBJ2-5, is DVKVTQSSRYLVKRTGEKVFLECVQDMDHENMFWYRQDPGLGLRLIYFSYDVKMKEKGDIPEGYSVSREKKERFSLILESASTNQTSMYLCASSFLGTAQETQYFGPGTRLLVL.

The chain has TRBV3-1 and TRBJ2-7; unclear D gene. Trimming cost V 2 bases and J 0 bases, with 8 bases left between them. CDR3 length: 14 residues. Germline loops: CDR1 LGHDT, CDR2 YNNKEL (reference sequence). The CDR3 nucleotides are TGTGCCAGCAGCCAACGGGCGAGCTCCTACGAGCAGTACTTC. This sequence encodes CASSQRASSYEQYF.

This clonotype was counted a few times. The chain carries TRBV6-2 or TRBV6-3 and TRBJ2-1; D gene unclear. V was pared by 6 bases and J by 2 bases, with 11 bases between. The CDR3 is made up of 14 amino acids. Germline loops: CDR1 MNHEY, CDR2 SVGEGT. The CDR3 reads CASRSTGPYNEQFF. Written as DNA, the CDR3 is TGTGCCAGCAGATCTACGGGCCCCTACAATGAGCAGTTCTTC.

This clonotype was seen many times. The V call is TRBV7-2, the J call TRBJ1-6, with D uncertain. Germline V gives CDR1 SGHTA, CDR2 FQGNSA. V shed 2 bases and J shed 0 bases, with 11 bases lying between them. The CDR3 runs to 17 residues. Written as DNA, the CDR3 is TGTGCCAGCAGCTTAAGGCGGCCGAGCTCCTATAATTCACCCCTCCACTTT. This sequence encodes CASSLRRPSSYNSPLHF.

This clonotype was picked up many times. The chain has TRBV12-3 or TRBV12-4 and TRBJ2-3; 9 nucleotides match TRBD1. Trimming cost V 5 bases and J 3 bases; bases outside gene matches: 9. The CDR3 extends over 16 amino acids. The CDR3 spells CASSPPAGQGTDTQYF. The CDR3 DNA sequence: TGTGCCAGCAGTCCCCCCGCGGGACAGGGAACAGATACGCAGTATTTT.

This clonotype occurred a few times. V is TRBV5-6 and J is TRBJ2-2; a possible D gene is TRBD1 (6 bases). Germline assignment: CDR1 SGHDT and CDR2 YYEEEE. Trimming pared 1 base from V and 1 base from J, leaving 8 bases between. The CDR3 is made up of 15 amino acids. CDR3 coding DNA: TGTGCCAGCAGCTTGTACAGGGAGAACACCGGGGAGCTGTTTTTT. Translating gives CASSLYRENTGELFF.

This clonotype has only a few counts. The chain uses TRBV7-8 and TRBJ2-3, with TRBD1 identical over 9 bases. The CDR3 length is 15 residues. Germline assignment: CDR1 SGHVS and CDR2 FQNEAQ. The J segment lost 2 bases and the V segment lost 4 bases, leaving 4 bases of the junction unmatched. DNA for the CDR3: TGTGCCAGCAGCTCACAGGGGGCTAACACAGATACGCAGTATTTT. Protein sequence: CASSSQGANTDTQYF.

A few counts support this clonotype. V is TRBV15 and J is TRBJ1-4; no reliable D call. Germline CDR1 reads LNHNV; CDR2 reads YYDKDF (reference sequence). The CDR3 is made up of 12 amino acids. Trimming pared 2 bases from V and 5 bases from J, leaving 3 bases between. CDR3 DNA: TGTGCCACCAGCAGATCGAATGAAAAACTGTTTTTT. Protein product: CATSRSNEKLFF.

The chain uses TRBV7-7 and TRBJ2-5; the D gene is possibly TRBD1 (6 bases). There are 14 residues in the CDR3. Germline V lookup: CDR1 SSHAT, CDR2 FNYEAQ (reference sequence). The V end was cut by 2 bases, the J end by 1 base, with 8 bases between. The CDR3 region is CASSLQQGQETQYF. CDR3 nucleotides: TGTGCCAGCAGCTTACAACAGGGCCAAGAGACCCAGTACTTC.

This clonotype was observed many times. The rearrangement joins TRBV13 to TRBJ2-3; D unclear. The germline gives CDR1 PRHDT, CDR2 FYEKMQ (reference sequence). The V end lost 3 bases, the J end lost 4 bases, and 8 bases lay between the germline ends. This CDR3 region has 13 residues. CDR3 region: CASSLGRPDTQYF. The CDR3 DNA follows: TGTGCCAGCAGCTTGGGCCGTCCAGATACGCAGTATTTT.

At least ten counts were recorded for this clonotype. CDR3 region: CASSTRGGSGANVLTF. DNA of the CDR3: TGTGCCAGCAGCACAAGGGGGGGCTCTGGGGCCAACGTCCTGACTTTC. The chain is built from TRBV3-1 and TRBJ2-6; possibly TRBD2 for D (7 bases). The length of the CDR3 is 16 residues. The V end was cut by 5 bases, the J end by 0 bases, with 11 bases between. Germline CDR1 and CDR2: LGHDT and YNNKEL (reference sequence).

This clonotype was detected only a few times. The rearrangement uses TRBV29-1 and TRBJ2-1; TRBD1 matches at 11 bases. The trim removed 7 bases at V and 7 bases at J, leaving 3 bases unmatched. Germline CDR1 SQVTM, CDR2 ANQGSEA. The length of the CDR3 is 12 residues. The DNA of the CDR3 is TGCAGCGCGGACAGGGGGCAAAATGAGCAGTTCTTC. Amino acid sequence: CSADRGQNEQFF.

This clonotype has at least ten counts. The chain uses TRBV10-3 and TRBJ1-1; no clear D gene. Germline values: CDR1 ENHRY, CDR2 SYGVKD. CDR3 size: 16 residues. V was clipped by 2 bases and J by 2 bases, with 15 bases between them. CDR3 sequence reads: CAISEPLARPNTEAFF. For the CDR3, the DNA is TGTGCCATCAGTGAGCCACTAGCCAGACCCAACACTGAAGCTTTCTTT.

J is TRBJ1-1 and V is TRBV6-2 or TRBV6-3; the D is unclear. Trimming pared 0 bases from V and 1 base from J, leaving 15 bases between. The V gene's germline CDR1 is MNHEY and CDR2 SVGEGT. The CDR3 is made up of 17 amino acids. In DNA, the CDR3 is TGTGCCAGCAGTTACTCGTATCTAATGACGAGGAACACTGAAGCTTTCTTT. Its protein product is CASSYSYLMTRNTEAFF.

This chain joins TRBV19 and TRBJ1-5; 7 bases fit TRBD1. The germline CDR1 and CDR2 sequences are LNHDA and SQIVND (reference sequence). The CDR3 extends over 14 amino acids. V gave up 6 bases and J gave up 3 bases; unmatched junction bases: 5. The CDR3 loop is CASRSRGVNQPQHF. CDR3 sequence (DNA): TGTGCCAGTAGAAGCAGGGGGGTCAATCAGCCCCAGCATTTT.

This clonotype was counted many times. The chain couples TRBV25-1 to TRBJ1-2; D remains ambiguous. Looked up from germline, CDR1 is MGHDK and CDR2 is SYGVNS. The CDR3 is 14 amino acids. The ends were cut back, 10 bases at V and 4 bases at J, with 19 bases in the middle. The CDR3 sequence: CATSEPGSTYGYTF. The CDR3 bases are TGTGCCACCTCTGAACCCGGATCTACCTATGGCTACACCTTC.

Concerning this clonotype: A much larger clonotype is one base distant, so this may be a read error. The J gene is TRBJ1-2, the V gene TRBV20-1; no clear D. The V gene lost 0 bases and the J gene lost 7 bases, with 15 bases spanning the gap. This CDR3 contains 14 residues. Germline CDR1 DFQATT, CDR2 SNEGSKA (reference sequence). CDR3 DNA sequence: TGCAGTGCTAGAGATCCTAGGGTTTACTGTGGCTACACCTTC. Translation gives CSARDPRVYCGYTF.